This section outlines one T cell receptor (beta chain) sequence together with its context. The antigen is undetermined. The sample belongs to a study of OX40 agonist ivuxolimab in advanced cancers. Study overall: Cancers in dose escalation were hepatocellular, melanoma, renal cell and head and neck. Prior therapy, whether anti-PD-1, anti-PD-L1 or anti-CTLA-4, was allowed, and 30% to 40% had some. Regarding the study as a whole: The mean number of expanded clones was higher in CD8+ T cells than in CD4+.

Patients were ruled out by autoimmune disease history or systemic immunosuppression. The assay was immunoSEQ multiplex PCR, and TCRdb's table has in-frame clones only and misses some. Here the sample spans some 50,000 clones, approximately 83% being singletons. With 0 bases clipped from V and 8 bases from J, the junction kept 6 bases outside the gene matches. This CDR3 spans 14 amino acids. In germline, CDR1 is SEHNR, CDR2 FQNEAQ (reference sequence). The receptor was isolated from an adult with an advanced solid tumor such as melanoma, head and neck, liver or kidney cancer. This specimen consisted of CD4+ or CD8+ T cells sorted from blood, obtained in a trial of the OX40 agonist ivuxolimab. The J gene is TRBJ2-7, the V gene TRBV7-9, with 8 nucleotides matching TRBD2. Here the CDR3 reads CASSLASGSDKQYF. In DNA, the CDR3 is TGTGCCAGCAGCTTAGCGAGCGGGAGTGACAAGCAGTACTTC.